What follows describes a single T cell receptor beta chain. The data stem from a study of OX40 agonist ivuxolimab in advanced cancers. On the study more broadly: Patients were treated with intravenous ivuxolimab, dosed at 0.01 to 10 mg/kg and infused every 2 weeks.

V was pared by 3 bases and J by 8 bases, with 3 bases of the junction left unmatched. CDR1 is SGHRS and CDR2 is YFSETQ in the germline V gene. The CDR3 consists of 14 residues. The protocol was immunoSEQ multiplex PCR, while the TCRdb copy is restricted to in-frame clones and leaves out a portion. The sample carries nearly 65,000 clones, about 89% recorded once. The clonotype originates from an adult with an advanced solid tumor such as melanoma, head and neck, liver or kidney cancer. V gene TRBV5-1 combines with J gene TRBJ2-1, with TRBD1 matching 12 bases. The sequences come from CD4+ or CD8+ T cells sorted from blood, collected in a trial of the OX40 agonist ivuxolimab. CDR3 in DNA: TGCGCCAGCAGCTGGGGACAGGGGGCCGATGAGCAGTTCTTC. Translated: CASSWGQGADEQFF.